Listed below are T cell receptor beta chains from one sample, sequenced in a study of T cells in Graves' hyperthyroidism and ophthalmopathy. Each CDR3 protein is one row after TCRdb ran MiXCR on the multiplex PCR reads. The sample lists around 440,000 distinct CDR3 sequences; roughly 14% were seen once. Sequencing was carried out using blood. These receptor sequences come from a young woman with Graves' hyperthyroidism. CDR3s include the opening cysteine and the closing phenylalanine or tryptophan. Fields, in order: V gene, clone size, D gene, J gene, CDR3 DNA, CDR3 protein. A D gene is named only where the DNA matches it firmly. Size is omitted from some rows. Given values are once, few, many or a class for expanded clones.

TRBV2	many	NA	TRBJ2-5	TGTGCCAGCGGCCGTCAGGACACGGTGACCCAGTACTTC	CASGRQDTVTQYF
TRBV7-9	NA	NA	TRBJ2-6	TGTGCCAGCAGGTCCTTTGTAGGGGCCGGGGCCAACGTCCTGACTTTC	CASRSFVGAGANVLTF
TRBV7-8	many	TRBD2	TRBJ2-7	TGTGCCAGCAGCCGACACCCAGGCGGGGGGTTCACCTACGAGCAGTACTTC	CASSRHPGGGFTYEQYF
TRBV28	few	NA	TRBJ2-1	TGTGCCAGCAGCTTAGGTGGGGGGGCCGACAATGAGCAGTTCTTC	CASSLGGGADNEQFF
TRBV6-5	many	NA	TRBJ1-1	TGTGCCAGCAGTTACGAGGAGGGGGACACTGAAGCTTTCTTT	CASSYEEGDTEAFF
TRBV9	many	NA	TRBJ2-6	TGTGCCAGCAGCATGACTCTTGGGGCCAACGTCCTGACTTTC	CASSMTLGANVLTF
TRBV4-1	NA	TRBD1	TRBJ2-7	TGCGCCAGCAGCCCCAACGGGGTAGGGACAGCCTCCTACGAGCAGTACTTC	CASSPNGVGTASYEQYF
TRBV12-5	many	NA	TRBJ2-7	TGTGCTAGTGGTTTTGGGACGAGCTCCTACGAGCAGTACTTC	CASGFGTSSYEQYF
TRBV6-5	few	NA	TRBJ2-2	TGTGCCAGCAGTTACGAGCGGGTGGCCGGGGAGCTGTTTTTT	CASSYERVAGELFF
TRBV7-9	many	NA	TRBJ2-1	TGTGCCAGCAGCCGGGAGACCAATGAGCAGTTCTTC	CASSRETNEQFF
TRBV30	many	NA	TRBJ2-1	TGTGCCTGGAGTGTACAGGGTCTCCAGTTCTTC	CAWSVQGLQFF
TRBV3-1	many	NA	TRBJ1-2	TGTGCCAGCAGCCTTAAGGGAGGCTACACCTTC	CASSLKGGYTF
TRBV11-2	many	NA	TRBJ1-1	TGTGCCAGCAGCTTAGTACAGGGGAACACTGAAGCTTTCTTT	CASSLVQGNTEAFF
TRBV6-2/TRBV6-3	NA	TRBD2	TRBJ2-3	TGTGCCAGAGGATCAGTATGGGGGGGTGGGACAGATACGCAGTATTTT	CARGSVWGGGTDTQYF
TRBV5-1	few	NA	TRBJ2-7	TGCGCCAGCAGTTTCGGGACACCGAGGGGGGCTTACGAGCAGTACTTC	CASSFGTPRGAYEQYF
TRBV28	many	NA	TRBJ1-2	TGTGCCAGCAGTCTCCCCCTTCTCGGGGAATCCGGCTACACCTTC	CASSLPLLGESGYTF
TRBV19	NA	NA	TRBJ2-5	TGTGCCAGTAGTATAGGTAGCCCCCAAGAGACCCAGTACTTC	CASSIGSPQETQYF
TRBV30	many	NA	TRBJ2-6	TGTGCCTGGCGGGGGTCTAGGGCCAACGTCCTGACTTTC	CAWRGSRANVLTF
TRBV5-4	few	NA	TRBJ1-6	TGTGCCAGCAGCGCAAGCCGGGGGCAGGGGAATTCACCCCTCCACTTT	CASSASRGQGNSPLHF
TRBV12-3/TRBV12-4	many	TRBD1	TRBJ1-6	TGTGCCAGCAAGGGTCCTAACTACGGACAGGGCGGATCACCCCTCCACTTT	CASKGPNYGQGGSPLHF
TRBV20-1	NA	NA	TRBJ2-7	TGCAGTGCTAGTTGGGCGAACCCCTACGAGCAGTACTTC	CSASWANPYEQYF
TRBV7-8	once	NA	TRBJ2-2	TGTGCCAGCAGCTTAGGCGACCCAATCACCGGGGAGCTGTTTTTT	CASSLGDPITGELFF
TRBV7-8	many	TRBD2	TRBJ2-7	TGTGCCAGCAACCCCATAGCGGGACCTAGCTCCTACGAGCAGTACTTC	CASNPIAGPSSYEQYF
TRBV2	many	NA	TRBJ1-5	TGTGCCAGCAGGTGGTCAGGGGGCAATCAGCCCCAGCATTTT	CASRWSGGNQPQHF
TRBV25-1	many	NA	TRBJ2-7	TGTGCCAGCAGTGAATTCGGACTCTACGAGCAGTACTTC	CASSEFGLYEQYF
TRBV2	NA	NA	TRBJ1-1	TGTGCCAGCACCGGGGAGGGCTTGAACACTGAAGCTTTCTTT	CASTGEGLNTEAFF
TRBV3-1	many	TRBD1	TRBJ2-7	TGTGCCAGCAGCCTTCCGGGACAGCCCACGGAGCAGTACTTC	CASSLPGQPTEQYF
TRBV9	many	TRBD2	TRBJ2-1	TGTGCCAGCAGCCTAGCGGGAGGGTGGGATGAGCAGTTCTTC	CASSLAGGWDEQFF
TRBV15	few	NA	TRBJ2-2	TGTGCCACCAGCAGAGATGCCCGTCCTAGCAGGAGAGGAATCGGGGAGCTGTTTTTT	CATSRDARPSRRGIGELFF
TRBV27	many	NA	TRBJ1-5	TGTGCCAGCAGTCTCTCGCCCGGGGCCCATCAGCCCCAGCATTTT	CASSLSPGAHQPQHF
TRBV24-1	NA	NA	TRBJ2-2	TGTGCCACCAGTGATGCCTCGGGGATGACCGGGGAGCTGTTTTTT	CATSDASGMTGELFF
TRBV3-1	many	NA	TRBJ2-2	TGTGCCAGCAGCCAGGGGGCATCCGGGGAGCTGTTTTTT	CASSQGASGELFF
TRBV12-3/TRBV12-4	many	TRBD1	TRBJ1-4	TGTGCCAGCAGTACCACCGGGACAGGGGTTTCAACTAATGAAAAACTGTTTTTT	CASSTTGTGVSTNEKLFF
TRBV4-1	NA	TRBD1	TRBJ1-2	TGCGCCAGCAGCCAAGGAAGGACAGGATATAACTATGGCTACACCTTC	CASSQGRTGYNYGYTF
TRBV20-1	many	TRBD1	TRBJ1-2	TGCAGTGCTAGGGGGGACAGCCCTAACTATGGCTACACCTTC	CSARGDSPNYGYTF
TRBV5-1	few	NA	TRBJ1-2	TGCGCCAGCAGCGCCGAAGGGGGCTATGGCTACACCTTC	CASSAEGGYGYTF
TRBV6-2/TRBV6-3	many	TRBD1	TRBJ2-1	TGTGCCAGCAGCGACAGGGATGGGGCCTACAATGAGCAGTTCTTC	CASSDRDGAYNEQFF
TRBV7-9	NA	NA	TRBJ2-2	TGTGCCAGCAGCGCGAGCCGGGGCTGGACCGGGGAGCTGTTTTTT	CASSASRGWTGELFF
TRBV12-3/TRBV12-4	few	TRBD2	TRBJ2-4	TGTGCCAGCCTGCAGCTAGCGGAGAGCCTAGCCAAAAACATTCAGTACTTC	CASLQLAESLAKNIQYF
TRBV4-2	many	TRBD2	TRBJ2-3	TGTGCCAGCACCCCAAGGCTAGCGGGAGATGTAGATACGCAGTATTTT	CASTPRLAGDVDTQYF
TRBV2	many	TRBD1	TRBJ2-3	TGTGCCAGCAGTGGGGACAGGCCCCAAGGGGATACGCAGTATTTT	CASSGDRPQGDTQYF
TRBV12-3/TRBV12-4	few	NA	TRBJ1-6	TGTGCCAGCGGTTACAATCGGGGGCAGTCACCCCTCCACTTT	CASGYNRGQSPLHF
TRBV29-1	many	NA	TRBJ1-1	TGCAGCGTTGTACGGCAGGTTAACACTGAAGCTTTCTTT	CSVVRQVNTEAFF
TRBV15	NA	TRBD2	TRBJ2-3	TGTGCCACCAGCAGAGAGGCGGGAGGGGTAGATACGCAGTATTTT	CATSREAGGVDTQYF
TRBV20-1	many	TRBD1	TRBJ2-3	TGCAGTGCTTTAGTGGGACAGGGCACAGATACGCAGTATTTT	CSALVGQGTDTQYF
TRBV11-3	many	TRBD1	TRBJ1-1	TGTGCCAGCAGCTTAGGAGGACAGGGGAACACTGAAGCTTTCTTT	CASSLGGQGNTEAFF
TRBV12-3/TRBV12-4	many	NA	TRBJ2-5	TGTGCCAGCAGGTCGACGGGTCGGACCCAGTACTTC	CASRSTGRTQYF
TRBV20-1	few	NA	TRBJ2-1	TGCAGTGCTACCTACAATGAGCAGTTCTTC	CSATYNEQFF
TRBV5-4	NA	TRBD2	TRBJ2-7	TGTGCCAGCAGCTCTCTAGCGGACCGACCTACGCGGCAGTACTTC	CASSSLADRPTRQYF
TRBV27	many	NA	TRBJ1-6	TGTGCCAGCAGTTCCCGACAGCAATATAATTCACCCCTCCACTTT	CASSSRQQYNSPLHF
TRBV18	many	TRBD1	TRBJ1-5	TGTGCCAGCTCACTTGGGACAGGGGGAGGACAGCCCCAGCATTTT	CASSLGTGGGQPQHF
TRBV12-5	NA	NA	TRBJ2-2	TGTGCTAGTGGTACACAGACGGAGACGAACACCGGGGAGCTGTTTTTT	CASGTQTETNTGELFF
TRBV7-9	NA	NA	TRBJ2-7	TGTGCCAGCAGCTTAGAGGGGGGACTACTTACCTACGAGCAGTACTTC	CASSLEGGLLTYEQYF
TRBV6-1	many	TRBD2	TRBJ2-2	TGTGCCAGCCGGGGAGCGGGAGTCCCCGGGGAGCTGTTTTTT	CASRGAGVPGELFF
TRBV25-1	many	NA	TRBJ1-1	TGTGCCAGCAGTGATGAGGGGTATTGGGGTCTCGTTACTGAAGCTTTCTTT	CASSDEGYWGLVTEAFF
TRBV11-2	many	NA	TRBJ1-4	TGTGCCAGCAGCTTATTTCAGCCAGGGACTAATGAAAAACTGTTTTTT	CASSLFQPGTNEKLFF
TRBV19	NA	NA	TRBJ2-2	TGTGCCAGTATGGGGGCGCACACCGGGGAGCTGTTTTTT	CASMGAHTGELFF
TRBV13	NA	TRBD2	TRBJ2-1	TGTGCCAGCAGCTTACGGGGGGGGCTCCCCCCTCAGGAGCAGTTCTTC	CASSLRGGLPPQEQFF
TRBV7-9	many	TRBD2	TRBJ2-3	TGTGCCAGCAGCTCCGGGGCGGGAGAGAGCAATACGCAGTATTTT	CASSSGAGESNTQYF